This record concerns one T cell receptor beta chain sequence. Its specificity is not known. Germline lookup yields CDR1 MRHNA and CDR2 SNTAGT. There are 15 residues in the CDR3. The germline V and J ends were trimmed by 4 bases and 0 bases, with 12 bases remaining between them. Measured with immunoSEQ multiplex PCR; TCRdb has only the in-frame clones, and not every one. The table records about 82,000 clones, around nine tenths of them present only once. This sample was included in a study of OX40 agonist ivuxolimab in advanced cancers. Overall study context: Patients got intravenous ivuxolimab at 0.01 to 10 mg/kg every 2 weeks. Whole-study results and caveats: The authors did not determine the antigen specificity of the expanded peripheral T cells. Low normalized T-cell clonal expansion also characterized some of the nonresponders. With doses of 0.1 to 3.0 mg/kg, CD4+ and CD8+ blood T cells had undergone clonal expansion by week 6.

The source is an adult with an advanced solid tumor such as melanoma, head and neck, liver or kidney cancer. This chain links TRBV6-4 with TRBJ1-1; possibly TRBD1 for D (5 bases). Material: CD4+ or CD8+ T cells sorted from blood, obtained in a trial of the OX40 agonist ivuxolimab. CDR3 protein: CASSVQGRMNTEAFF. In nucleotides, the CDR3 is TGTGCCAGCAGTGTTCAGGGTCGGATGAACACTGAAGCTTTCTTT.